The clone carrying this T cell receptor beta chain was counted many times. What it binds is not known. Per the germline V gene, CDR1 is MNHEY and CDR2 is SVGAGI. With V trimmed by 5 bases and J by 16 bases, 19 bases remained unmatched. The CDR3 contains 16 residues. The data are from a study of human T cells and chemical hapten exposure. The time point is: patch test 2, 6 weeks after DPC sensitization. Indicated treatment: therapeutic diphenylcyclopropenone sensitization with weekly scalp DPC. Blood collection happened ahead of applying each patch test. TCRdb used MiXCR to reprocess the RACE reads, holding one entry per CDR3 protein. In the table there are roughly 380,000 distinct CDR3 sequences, over 6% of which are singletons. General observations from the study: Expanded TCRs showed more large CDR3 clusters than pre-sensitization or healthy control sets. The donor cohort had alopecia, so its immune response may not match that of healthy people.

The chain combines TRBV6-5 with TRBJ1-6; 8 bases line up with TRBD1. This sample comprised whole blood, obtained in connection with sensitization to the hapten diphenylcyclopropenone (DPC). The TCR originated in a woman between 18 and 29 years old with alopecia areata. Some clones in this sample may be carry-over from other donors' samples. CDR3 sequence (DNA): TGTGCCAGCAGTCGCTCGACCCGACAGGGGACCAACGGACTCCACTTT. This translates into CASSRSTRQGTNGLHF.